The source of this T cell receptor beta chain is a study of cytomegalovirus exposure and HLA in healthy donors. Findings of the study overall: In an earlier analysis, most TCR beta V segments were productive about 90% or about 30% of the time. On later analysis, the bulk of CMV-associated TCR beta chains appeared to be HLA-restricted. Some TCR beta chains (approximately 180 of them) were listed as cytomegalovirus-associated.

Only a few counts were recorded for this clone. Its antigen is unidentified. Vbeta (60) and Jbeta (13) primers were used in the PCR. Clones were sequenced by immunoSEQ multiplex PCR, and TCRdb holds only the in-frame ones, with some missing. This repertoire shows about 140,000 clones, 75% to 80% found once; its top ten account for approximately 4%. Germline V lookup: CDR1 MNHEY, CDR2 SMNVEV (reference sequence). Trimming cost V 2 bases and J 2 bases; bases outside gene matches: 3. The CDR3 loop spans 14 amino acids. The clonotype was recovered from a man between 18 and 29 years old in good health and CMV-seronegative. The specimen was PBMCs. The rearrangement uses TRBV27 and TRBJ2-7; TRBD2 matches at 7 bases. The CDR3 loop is CASSLGAGPYEQYF. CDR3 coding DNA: TGTGCCAGCAGTTTAGGAGCGGGGCCCTACGAGCAGTACTTC.